These T cell receptor beta chains were read from a single sample in a study of regulatory T cells in long-lasting Graves disease. In TCRdb, the multiplex PCR reads were re-called with MiXCR into one record per CDR3 protein. The data contain about half a million distinct CDR3 sequences, around 12% of them singletons. This sample was also put to use in a study of T cells in Graves' hyperthyroidism and ophthalmopathy.

The sequencing used peripheral blood mononuclear cells (PBMCs), collected at new diagnosis, from a patient treated with antithyroid drugs. These receptors came from a woman in her twenties or thirties with Graves disease. Both conserved end residues are part of each CDR3. D genes are given only for firm matches. Clone size, where shown, is once, few, many, or a class for clones that have expanded.

size	J	D	V	CDR3	DNA
many	TRBJ1-1	-	TRBV15	CATSRDHRDRIMNTEAFF	TGTGCCACCAGCAGAGACCACAGGGACCGGATAATGAACACTGAAGCTTTCTTT
few	TRBJ1-1	-	TRBV5-1	CASSLEAGTTEAFF	TGCGCCAGCAGCTTGGAGGCAGGGACGACTGAAGCTTTCTTT
many	TRBJ1-4	-	TRBV5-5	CASSFPGEKLFF	TGTGCCAGCAGCTTCCCGGGGGAAAAACTGTTTTTT
many	TRBJ2-3	-	TRBV12-3/TRBV12-4	CASSLWQTTDTQYF	TGTGCCAGCAGTTTATGGCAGACCACAGATACGCAGTATTTT
many	TRBJ1-2	-	TRBV9	CASSAPGRPNYGYTF	TGTGCCAGCAGCGCACCAGGGAGACCTAACTATGGCTACACCTTC
few	TRBJ2-7	-	TRBV5-1	CASSLDLGAYEQYF	TGCGCCAGCAGCTTGGATCTGGGAGCCTACGAGCAGTACTTC
many	TRBJ1-1	-	TRBV2	CASRGVAPEAFF	TGTGCCAGCAGGGGAGTTGCTCCGGAAGCTTTCTTT
many	TRBJ1-2	TRBD1	TRBV20-1	CSARGNRGGGYTF	TGCAGTGCTAGAGGAAACAGGGGCGGTGGCTACACCTTC
-	TRBJ2-1	-	TRBV7-9	CASSFYQGDRNEQFF	TGTGCCAGCAGCTTTTACCAGGGAGATCGCAATGAGCAGTTCTTC
many	TRBJ2-1	-	TRBV24-1	CATSEGSYEQFF	TGTGCCACCAGTGAGGGTAGCTATGAGCAGTTCTTC
many	TRBJ2-6	-	TRBV24-1	CATSGPSVGTPTLSGANVLTF	TGTGCCACCAGTGGCCCGTCGGTAGGAACCCCCACTCTCTCAGGGGCCAACGTCCTGACTTTC
many	TRBJ1-2	TRBD1	TRBV7-2	CASSAKTGGHGYTF	TGTGCCAGCAGCGCAAAGACAGGGGGTCATGGCTACACCTTC
-	TRBJ2-1	TRBD1	TRBV6-4	CASSLQGASFNEQFF	TGTGCCAGCAGCCTACAGGGGGCTTCTTTTAATGAGCAGTTCTTC
many	TRBJ2-7	-	TRBV27	CASSPRGGTFYEQYF	TGTGCCAGCAGTCCCCGCGGAGGGACCTTCTACGAGCAGTACTTC
many	TRBJ1-1	-	TRBV3-1	CASSQRVDTEAFF	TGTGCCAGCAGCCAACGGGTGGACACTGAAGCTTTCTTT
many	TRBJ2-7	-	TRBV30	CAWRGGRGAYEQYF	TGTGCCTGGAGAGGGGGCAGGGGGGCCTACGAGCAGTACTTC
many	TRBJ1-1	-	TRBV6-5	CASSYSAADLNTEAFF	TGTGCCAGCAGTTACTCGGCGGCAGACTTGAACACTGAAGCTTTCTTT
many	TRBJ1-2	-	TRBV11-2	CASSSLGGPTFTYGYTF	TGTGCCAGCAGCTCCCTAGGGGGGCCGACGTTTACTTATGGCTACACCTTC
few	TRBJ2-2	-	TRBV28	CASSPRGAGRELFF	TGTGCCAGCAGTCCGCGAGGGGCAGGCAGGGAGCTGTTTTTT
-	TRBJ1-5	-	TRBV19	CASSMYLRSNQPQHF	TGTGCCAGTAGTATGTATTTACGCAGCAATCAGCCCCAGCATTTT
many	TRBJ1-4	-	TRBV6-1	CASSESGGPNEKLFF	TGTGCCAGCAGTGAGAGTGGGGGACCAAATGAAAAACTGTTTTTT
many	TRBJ1-1	TRBD1	TRBV12-3/TRBV12-4	CASNRPGQGSTEAFF	TGTGCCAGCAACCGACCGGGACAGGGGTCGACTGAAGCTTTCTTT
few	TRBJ2-5	-	TRBV7-2	CASSPDYGSETQYF	TGTGCCAGCAGCCCGGACTATGGTTCGGAGACCCAGTACTTC
-	TRBJ2-5	TRBD1	TRBV7-2	CASSLGDRTQETQYF	TGTGCCAGCAGCTTAGGGGACAGGACTCAAGAGACCCAGTACTTC
few	TRBJ2-7	TRBD1	TRBV27	CASSFRGLIYEQYF	TGTGCCAGCAGTTTCAGGGGGCTTATCTACGAGCAGTACTTC
many	TRBJ1-1	-	TRBV6-1	CASSLSGGHTEAFF	TGTGCCAGCAGTCTCTCCGGGGGCCACACTGAAGCTTTCTTT
many	TRBJ2-3	-	TRBV4-3	CASSQDQVGQGFTDTQYF	TGCGCCAGCAGCCAAGATCAAGTCGGCCAGGGGTTCACAGATACGCAGTATTTT
many	TRBJ1-6	-	TRBV25-1	CASSDLWTLHF	TGTGCCAGCAGTGATCTTTGGACCCTCCACTTT
many	TRBJ1-3	-	TRBV7-9	CASSPPLPEGRSGNTIYF	TGTGCCAGCAGCCCTCCCCTTCCGGAAGGTCGTTCTGGAAACACCATATATTTT
-	TRBJ2-7	-	TRBV5-5	CASSLVSITEQYF	TGTGCCAGCAGCTTGGTTTCTATAACCGAGCAGTACTTC
few	TRBJ1-1	-	TRBV9	CASSVFSGTMNTEAFF	TGTGCCAGCAGCGTATTTTCAGGGACTATGAACACTGAAGCTTTCTTT
few	TRBJ2-5	-	TRBV7-2	CASSLAWGIRETQYF	TGTGCCAGCAGCCTAGCCTGGGGGATCCGGGAGACCCAGTACTTC
-	TRBJ2-2	TRBD2	TRBV7-2	CASSLVRTRSPGELFF	TGTGCCAGCAGCTTAGTTCGGACTAGGTCCCCCGGGGAGCTGTTTTTT
many	TRBJ1-1	-	TRBV15	CATSRRQGKGDTEAFF	TGTGCCACCAGCAGACGTCAGGGGAAAGGGGACACTGAAGCTTTCTTT
many	TRBJ1-1	-	TRBV18	CASSPDGGTEAFF	TGTGCCAGCTCACCAGACGGAGGCACTGAAGCTTTCTTT
many	TRBJ2-7	-	TRBV7-9	CASSLGGAGTIYEQYF	TGTGCCAGCAGCTTAGGAGGGGCGGGAACGATCTACGAGCAGTACTTC
many	TRBJ2-1	TRBD2	TRBV24-1	CATSERTSGSSYNEQFF	TGTGCCACCAGTGAAAGGACTAGCGGGAGCTCCTACAATGAGCAGTTCTTC
many	TRBJ2-7	TRBD2	TRBV12-3/TRBV12-4	CASSLGTSGSEQYF	TGTGCCAGCAGTTTGGGGACTAGCGGGAGCGAGCAGTACTTC
many	TRBJ2-1	-	TRBV6-5	CASSYSSSGPQSSSYNEQFF	TGTGCCAGCAGTTACTCGTCAAGCGGGCCTCAATCGAGCTCCTACAATGAGCAGTTCTTC
few	TRBJ2-5	-	TRBV7-2	CASSLATAMETQYF	TGTGCCAGCAGCTTAGCGACGGCTATGGAGACCCAGTACTTC
many	TRBJ1-1	-	TRBV11-2	CASSLARVEAFF	TGTGCCAGCAGCCTAGCAAGAGTTGAAGCTTTCTTT
many	TRBJ2-2	TRBD1	TRBV6-2/TRBV6-3	CASSSRQGSTGELFF	TGTGCCAGCAGTTCAAGACAGGGGAGCACCGGGGAGCTGTTTTTT
few	TRBJ2-1	-	TRBV27	CASSLSSGGGEQFF	TGTGCCAGCAGTTTATCTTCAGGAGGTGGTGAGCAGTTCTTC
few	TRBJ1-3	TRBD1	TRBV6-5	CASSSLPRGRSGNTIYF	TGTGCCAGCAGTTCCCTCCCCAGGGGGCGGTCTGGAAACACCATATATTTT
-	TRBJ2-7	-	TRBV30	CAWSEARYYGEQYF	TGTGCCTGGAGCGAAGCACGGTACTACGGTGAGCAGTACTTC
many	TRBJ2-5	-	TRBV11-2	CASSLLWTAKGTQYF	TGTGCCAGCAGCTTATTATGGACAGCCAAGGGGACCCAGTACTTC
many	TRBJ2-7	-	TRBV12-3/TRBV12-4	CASSLTGYYEQYF	TGTGCCAGCAGTTTAACAGGGTACTACGAGCAGTACTTC
few	TRBJ2-3	-	TRBV20-1	CSARAWGFRSDTQYF	TGCAGTGCTAGGGCGTGGGGCTTCAGGTCAGATACGCAGTATTTT
many	TRBJ1-3	TRBD1	TRBV7-2	CASSLGTGVGNTIYF	TGTGCCAGCAGCTTAGGGACAGGGGTCGGAAACACCATATATTTT